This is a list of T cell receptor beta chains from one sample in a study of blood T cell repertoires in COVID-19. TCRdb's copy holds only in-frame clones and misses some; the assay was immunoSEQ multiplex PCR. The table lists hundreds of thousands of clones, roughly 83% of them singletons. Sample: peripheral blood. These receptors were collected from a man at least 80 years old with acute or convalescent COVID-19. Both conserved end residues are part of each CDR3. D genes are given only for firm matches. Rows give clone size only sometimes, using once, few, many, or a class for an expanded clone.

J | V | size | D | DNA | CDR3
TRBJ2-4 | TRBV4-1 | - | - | TGCGCCAGCAGCCAACCCCACGAGGCTGAACAGTACTTC | CASSQPHEAEQYF
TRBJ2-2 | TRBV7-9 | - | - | TGTGCCAGCAGCTTAGACGGCGGGACCGGGGAGCTGTTTTTT | CASSLDGGTGELFF
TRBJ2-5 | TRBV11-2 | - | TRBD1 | TGTGCCAGCAGCTCCCAAAGCCCTACAGGGGCCGAGACCCAGTACTTC | CASSSQSPTGAETQYF
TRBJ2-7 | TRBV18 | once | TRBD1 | TGTGCCAGCTCAGTCTGGGACAGCCCCTCCTACGAGCAGTACTTC | CASSVWDSPSYEQYF
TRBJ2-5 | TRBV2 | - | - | TGTGCCAGCAGCGTAGACAGCAAAGAGACCCAGTACTTC | CASSVDSKETQYF
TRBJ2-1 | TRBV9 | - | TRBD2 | TGTGCCAGCAGCGTAGAGTCGGGGGGGCAGGATGAGCAGTTCTTC | CASSVESGGQDEQFF
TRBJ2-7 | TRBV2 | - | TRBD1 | TGTGCCAGCAGCTGGGGGACAGGGGGGACCGAGCAGTACTTC | CASSWGTGGTEQYF
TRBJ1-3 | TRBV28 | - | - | TGTGCCAGCAGTCAGGGTCCAGGAAGAAACACCATATATTTT | CASSQGPGRNTIYF
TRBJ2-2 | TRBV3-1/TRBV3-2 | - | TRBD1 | TGTGCCAGCAGCCTTACAGGGGCCGGGGAGCTGTTTTTT | CASSLTGAGELFF
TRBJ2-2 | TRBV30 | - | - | TGTGCCTGGAGTGTACTAGGGGGTGCGGGCACCGGGGAGCTGTTTTTT | CAWSVLGGAGTGELFF
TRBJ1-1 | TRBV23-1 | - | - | TGCGCCAGTGTCGACAGCATGAACACTGAAGCTTTCTTT | CASVDSMNTEAFF
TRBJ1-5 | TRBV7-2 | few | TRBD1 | TGTGCCAGCAGCTTAGGGGTGGGACAGGGACAGCCCCAGCATTTT | CASSLGVGQGQPQHF
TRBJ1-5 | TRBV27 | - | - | TGTGCCAGCAGTTCCTTGGGCTTACGGAGCAATCAGCCCCAGCATTTT | CASSSLGLRSNQPQHF
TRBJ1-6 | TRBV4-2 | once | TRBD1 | TGTGCCAGCAGCCAGTCGGGACAGAATAATTCACCCCTCCACTTT | CASSQSGQNNSPLHF
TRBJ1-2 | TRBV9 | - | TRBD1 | TGTGCCAGCAGCGTAGCTAGGGACAGCTATGGCTACACCTTC | CASSVARDSYGYTF
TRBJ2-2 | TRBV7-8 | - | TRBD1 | TGTGCCAGCAGCCTCCCGGGACAGGGGCTCACCGGGGAGCTGTTTTTT | CASSLPGQGLTGELFF
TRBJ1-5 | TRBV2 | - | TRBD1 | TGTGCCAGCAGAGACGGGACAGGGGTTACCAATCAGCCCCAGCATTTT | CASRDGTGVTNQPQHF
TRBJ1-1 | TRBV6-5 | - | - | TGTGCCAGCAGGGCATCAGGCACTGAAGCTTTCTTT | CASRASGTEAFF
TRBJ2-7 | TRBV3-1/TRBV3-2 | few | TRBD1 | TGTGCCAGCAGCCTTTCGAAGGGGGCCACCAGGTCGAAGCAGTACTTC | CASSLSKGATRSKQYF
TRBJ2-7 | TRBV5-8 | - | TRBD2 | TGTGCCAGCAGCTTGGAACTAGCGGGGTCCTACGAGCAGTACTTC | CASSLELAGSYEQYF
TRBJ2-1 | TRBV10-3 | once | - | TGTGCCATCAGCTCGTCCGGGAGCCATGGCCATGAGCAGTTCTTC | CAISSSGSHGHEQFF
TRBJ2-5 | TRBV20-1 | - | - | TGCAGTGCTAGAAGCGGTACCCAGTACTTC | CSARSGTQYF
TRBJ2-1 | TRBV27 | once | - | TGTGCCAGCAGTTTTACCGGCCCGGGTAATGTCGGGCAGTTCTTC | CASSFTGPGNVGQFF
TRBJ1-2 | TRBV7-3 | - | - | TGTGCCAGCAGCCCCCACAGCGGTGGGAACTATGGCTACACCTTC | CASSPHSGGNYGYTF
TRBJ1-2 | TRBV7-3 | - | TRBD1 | TGTGCCAGCAGCTCCGGGACAGGGAGGCCGGGTAACTATGGCTACACCTTC | CASSSGTGRPGNYGYTF
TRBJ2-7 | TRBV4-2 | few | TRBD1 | TGTGCCAGCAGCCAACAGGCACAGGGGGCCTCCTACGAGCAGTACTTC | CASSQQAQGASYEQYF
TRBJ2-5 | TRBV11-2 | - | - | TGTGCCAGCAGCTTATTAGGTCGGGGGGAGACCCAGTACTTC | CASSLLGRGETQYF
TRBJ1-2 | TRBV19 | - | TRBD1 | TGTGCCAGTAGCCCGGGACAGGGCGGGACTAACTATGGCTACACCTTC | CASSPGQGGTNYGYTF
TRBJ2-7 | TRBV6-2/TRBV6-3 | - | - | TGTGCCAGCAGTTACCCTGGACACTTAGACTACGAGCAGTACTTC | CASSYPGHLDYEQYF
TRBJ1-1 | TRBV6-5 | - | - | TGTGCCAGCAGTTACAATCTCGGGACTGAAGCTTTCTTT | CASSYNLGTEAFF
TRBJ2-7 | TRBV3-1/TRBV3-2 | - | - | TGTGCCAGCAGCCAAGCCCGGGACTCCTACGAGCAGTACTTC | CASSQARDSYEQYF
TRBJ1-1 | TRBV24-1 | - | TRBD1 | TGTGCCACCAGTGCCTCCGGACAGGGTCCCGGGGAGGGCACTGAAGCTTTCTTT | CATSASGQGPGEGTEAFF
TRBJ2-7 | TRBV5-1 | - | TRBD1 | TGCGCCAGCAGCAAGACAGGGAACTACGAGCAGTACTTC | CASSKTGNYEQYF
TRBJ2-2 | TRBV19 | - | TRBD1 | TGTGCCAGTAGTAAACAGGGGGCGCCCGCCGGGGAGCTGTTTTTT | CASSKQGAPAGELFF
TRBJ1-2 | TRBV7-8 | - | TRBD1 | TGTGCCAGCAGCTTGGAGGACAGGGGGGCCAACTATGGCTACACCTTC | CASSLEDRGANYGYTF
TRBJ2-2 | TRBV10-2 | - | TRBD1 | TGCGCCAGCAGTGCTAACAGGGGGCGCGTGGTGACCGGGGAGCTGTTTTTT | CASSANRGRVVTGELFF
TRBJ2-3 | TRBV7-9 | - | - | TGTGCCAGCAACTGGCAGGGAAGAACAGATACGCAGTATTTT | CASNWQGRTDTQYF
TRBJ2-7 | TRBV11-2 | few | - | TGTGCCAGCAGCGTAGGCCTGACAGTGGGCGAGCAGTACTTC | CASSVGLTVGEQYF
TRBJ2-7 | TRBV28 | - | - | TGTGCCAGCAGTTCCATCGGGGACGAGCAGTACTTC | CASSSIGDEQYF
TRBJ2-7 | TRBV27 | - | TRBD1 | TGTGCCAGCAGGTTCACCGGGACAGGGGTCTACGAGCAGTACTTC | CASRFTGTGVYEQYF
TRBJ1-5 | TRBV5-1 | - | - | TGCGCCAGCAGCTTGGAGGGGTTAAGTCAGCCCCAGCATTTT | CASSLEGLSQPQHF
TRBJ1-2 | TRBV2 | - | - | TGTGCCAGCAGCGCTGGGGGCGGCGGGGGAGGCTACACCTTC | CASSAGGGGGGYTF
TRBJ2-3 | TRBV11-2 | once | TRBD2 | TGTGCCAGCAGCCCGGGACTAGCGGGCGTGCGGGGAGATACGCAGTATTTT | CASSPGLAGVRGDTQYF
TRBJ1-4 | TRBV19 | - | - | TGTGCCAGTAGTATACAAGGACACCGCCTTGAAAAACTGTTTTTT | CASSIQGHRLEKLFF
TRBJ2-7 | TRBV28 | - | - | TGTGCCGCCCGGAGCTCCTACGAGCAGTACTTC | CAARSSYEQYF
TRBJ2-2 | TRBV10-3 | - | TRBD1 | TGTGCCATCAGCCCCGGGACAGCGGTAAACACCGGGGAGCTGTTTTTT | CAISPGTAVNTGELFF
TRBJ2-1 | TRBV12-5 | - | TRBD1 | TGTGCTAGTGGTTTTAGGGACAGGGAGAAGATTGGTGAGCAGTTCTTC | CASGFRDREKIGEQFF
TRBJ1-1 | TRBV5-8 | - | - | TGTGCCAGCAGCGGGCGCTTCGGGGGAGGGAGCACTGAAGCTTTCTTT | CASSGRFGGGSTEAFF
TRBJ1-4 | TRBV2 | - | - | TGTGCCAGCAGTGAAAAGCGGGGCCATGGTGAAAAACTGTTTTTT | CASSEKRGHGEKLFF
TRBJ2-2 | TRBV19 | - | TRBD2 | TGTGCCAGTAGTCCTACTAGCGGGCCGACCGGGGAGCTGTTTTTT | CASSPTSGPTGELFF
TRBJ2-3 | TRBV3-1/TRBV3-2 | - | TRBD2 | TGTGCCAGCAGCCTCAGGACTAGCGGGAGGGCCGATACGCAGTATTTT | CASSLRTSGRADTQYF
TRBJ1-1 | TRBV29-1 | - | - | TGCAGCGTTGGGGGGCGAGGGGCGGTCACTGAAGCTTTCTTT | CSVGGRGAVTEAFF
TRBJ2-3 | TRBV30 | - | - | TGTGCCTGGAGTGGAGGGCTCCAACTCCCCTCTAGCACAGATACGCAGTATTTT | CAWSGGLQLPSSTDTQYF
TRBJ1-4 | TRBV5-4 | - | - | TGTGCCAGCAGCTCAAAGGGGACTAATGAAAAACTGTTTTTT | CASSSKGTNEKLFF